This TCR beta chain was identified in a study of T cells after yellow fever vaccination. Study-wide context: For low cell numbers, libraries were made with SMART-Seq v4 Ultra Low Input. Study-level findings and limits: Most clones from primary vaccination were detected again post-booster (roughly 96% CD4, 88% CD8). Contamination of FACS-sorted repertoires by abundant clonotypes from the bulk population could occur.

In regard to this clonotype: The antigen is undetermined.

Universal primer sites and UMIs were introduced during 5'RACE template-switching synthesis of TCR cDNA. TCRdb passed the 5' RACE reads through MiXCR, listing each CDR3 protein once. In the table there are hundreds of thousands of distinct CDR3 sequences, about a sixth of which are singletons. Germline CDR1 reads MGHRA; CDR2 reads YSYEKL. The CDR3 sequence is 16 residues long. Trimming took 0 bases from V and 0 from J, leaving 10 bases between them. This rearrangement joins TRBV4-1 to TRBJ2-3; possibly TRBD2 for D (5 bases). This specimen was PBMCs, taken around 5 days after the first yellow fever vaccination. The origin of this receptor is a man aged 18 to 30 who received the YFV17D yellow fever vaccine. CDR3 residues: CASSQDPGVSTDTQYF. Written as DNA, the CDR3 is TGCGCCAGCAGCCAAGATCCCGGGGTTAGCACAGATACGCAGTATTTT.